The T cell receptor beta chain under discussion was sequenced for a study of blood T cell repertoires in COVID-19. Looking at the study overall: The study drew acute and convalescent COVID-19 samples from the United States, Italy and Spain.

The table came from immunoSEQ multiplex PCR; TCRdb's copy has only in-frame clones and leaves some out. The repertoire holds 440,000 or so clones, with roughly 90% as singletons. Sequences were obtained from peripheral blood. The source of this sequence is a woman aged 40 to 50 with COVID-19, enrolled during active disease.

The CDR3 DNA reads TGTGCCATCGACATCGGGGGGATCCACGAGCAGTACTTC. Translated, it gives CAIDIGGIHEQYF. V is TRBV7-2 and J is TRBJ2-7, with 7 bases identical to TRBD2. V dropped 10 bases and J dropped 5; count of bases not matched to a gene: 11. The germline V gene encodes CDR1 SGHTA and CDR2 FQGNSA. The CDR3 consists of 13 residues.